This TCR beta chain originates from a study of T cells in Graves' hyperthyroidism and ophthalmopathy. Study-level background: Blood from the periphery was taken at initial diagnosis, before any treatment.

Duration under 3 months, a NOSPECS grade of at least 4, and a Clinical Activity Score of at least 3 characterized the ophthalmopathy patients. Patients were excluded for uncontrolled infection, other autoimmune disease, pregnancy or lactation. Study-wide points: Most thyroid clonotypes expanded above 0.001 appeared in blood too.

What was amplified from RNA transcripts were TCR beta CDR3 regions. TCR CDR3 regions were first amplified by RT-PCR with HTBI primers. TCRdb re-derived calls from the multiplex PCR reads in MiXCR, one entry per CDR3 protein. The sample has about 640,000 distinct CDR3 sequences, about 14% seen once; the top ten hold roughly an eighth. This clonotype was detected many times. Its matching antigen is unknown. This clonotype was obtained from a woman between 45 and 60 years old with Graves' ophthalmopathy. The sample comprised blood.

CDR3 in DNA: TGCGCCAGCAGCGCCGGGACTAGCGGCTGGAATGAGCAGTTCTTC. Translated, it gives CASSAGTSGWNEQFF. The chain couples TRBV5-1 to TRBJ2-1; 11 bases agree with TRBD2. This CDR3 has 15 residues. V lost 4 bases to trimming and J lost 7 bases; unmatched junction nucleotides: 7. CDR1 and CDR2 from the germline V gene are SGHRS and YFSETQ.